A selection of T cell receptor beta chains follows, all from one sample in a study of T cells in tumors after PD-1 blockade. TCRdb keeps only in-frame clones here, not all; method: immunoSEQ multiplex PCR. The sample includes tens of thousands of clones, around 80% of them seen just once. The sample here was PBMCs, taken before anti-PD-1 therapy. The source of these receptors is a human donor with advanced basal cell or squamous cell carcinoma (not recorded which). CDR3s include the opening cysteine and the closing phenylalanine or tryptophan. D genes are given only for firm matches. Clone size appears in some rows only: once, few, many, or a class for an expanded clone.

clone_size j_call d_call v_call cdr3_nt cdr3_aa
once TRBJ1-5 . TRBV7-8 TGTGCCAGCAGCACTACAGGGAATCAGCCCCAGCATTTT CASSTTGNQPQHF
. TRBJ2-3 TRBD2 TRBV4-1 TGCGCCAGCAGCCGGCTAGCGGGGATAAAAAGCACAGATACGCAGTATTTT CASSRLAGIKSTDTQYF
. TRBJ1-4 . TRBV11-3 TGTGCCAGCAGCTTACGCCCAGAACATAATGAAAAACTGTTTTTT CASSLRPEHNEKLFF
. TRBJ1-1 . TRBV6-5 TGTGCCAGCAGTTACTCTCGGTCTTACACTGAAGCTTTCTTT CASSYSRSYTEAFF
. TRBJ2-7 . TRBV5-5 TGTGCCAGCAGTAATGGGTTGTGGGGCGAGCAGTACTTC CASSNGLWGEQYF
few TRBJ1-6 TRBD1 TRBV28 TGTGCCAGCAGTTTTCTGGACAGGGGGCTTTTTGATTCACCCCTCCACTTT CASSFLDRGLFDSPLHF
. TRBJ2-4 . TRBV5-6 TGTGCCAGCAGCTTGGGACTACCTATCATTCAGTACTTC CASSLGLPIIQYF
. TRBJ2-1 TRBD1 TRBV5-6 TGTGCCAGCAGCTTAGGGACAGGGGTCAACAATGAGCAGTTCTTC CASSLGTGVNNEQFF
once TRBJ2-2 TRBD1 TRBV19 TGTGCCAGTAGTGGCACGACACAGGGGCCCCGAAACACCGGGGAGCTGTTTTTT CASSGTTQGPRNTGELFF
. TRBJ2-1 . TRBV13 TGTGCCAGCAGGTTTGGGGAATCCTCCTACAATGAGCAGTTCTTC CASRFGESSYNEQFF
. TRBJ2-7 . TRBV3-1/TRBV3-2 TGTGCCAGCAGCCAACGGGGGAGCGAGCAGTACTTC CASSQRGSEQYF
once TRBJ2-1 TRBD2 TRBV2 TGTGCCAGCAGTGAAACACTAGCGGGTGAGCAGTTCTTC CASSETLAGEQFF
once TRBJ1-2 . TRBV6-5 TGTGCCAGCAGCGGATGGAGATATGGCTACACCTTC CASSGWRYGYTF
. TRBJ2-7 . TRBV19 TGTGCCAGTACCCCAGGGAGGGGGCGATACGAGCAGTACTTC CASTPGRGRYEQYF
few TRBJ2-2 . TRBV5-1 TGCGCCAGCAGCTTGGGGGACCGCGCCCGAGAGCTGTTTTTT CASSLGDRARELFF
. TRBJ2-7 . TRBV6-5 TGTGCCAGCAGTTACTCGTCGAGGGGGGGCCGCTACGAGCAGTACTTC CASSYSSRGGRYEQYF
. TRBJ1-2 TRBD1 TRBV2 TGTGCCAGGGAAACAGGGGTCGGCGGCTACACCTTC CARETGVGGYTF
. TRBJ1-2 . TRBV28 TGTGCCAGCAGTACCGGACGCTATGGCTACACCTTC CASSTGRYGYTF
few TRBJ2-3 TRBD2 TRBV5-1 TGCGCCAGCAGCTCTGGACTAGCGGGGGGGCTGAGCACAGATACGCAGTATTTT CASSSGLAGGLSTDTQYF
. TRBJ2-7 . TRBV6-5 TGTGCCAGCAGTTACGCCGGGGCCGACCGGGACCACGAGCAGTACTTC CASSYAGADRDHEQYF
. TRBJ2-3 . TRBV7-6 TGTGCCAGCAGCTTGTCGACCTCTAGCACAGATACGCAGTATTTT CASSLSTSSTDTQYF
. TRBJ2-7 . TRBV7-8 TGTGCCAGCAGCGCCGAGGCAGGGTTTTCCTACGAGCAGTACTTC CASSAEAGFSYEQYF
. TRBJ2-1 . TRBV13 TGTGCCAGCAGCCCCCGGGACACCTACAATGAGCAGTTCTTC CASSPRDTYNEQFF
. TRBJ2-2 . TRBV7-9 TGTGCCAGCAGCTCTTCAGGGGTTGTCGGGGAGCTGTTTTTT CASSSSGVVGELFF
. TRBJ2-7 . TRBV11-3 TGTGCCAGCAGCCAAAAGCGGACAGCCAACTACGAGCAGTACTTC CASSQKRTANYEQYF
. TRBJ2-7 TRBD2 TRBV24-1 TGTGCCACCAGTGATTCGAGCGGGACCTACGAGCAGTACTTC CATSDSSGTYEQYF
. TRBJ1-1 . TRBV14 TGTGCCAGCAGCCCCAGCGAGACTGAAGCTTTCTTT CASSPSETEAFF
few TRBJ2-7 . TRBV29-1 TGCAGCGTTGTCCACTCCGGGACACATTACGAGCAGTACTTC CSVVHSGTHYEQYF
. TRBJ2-6 . TRBV28 TGTGCCAGCAGTCAAGATCAGGGTGCTGGGGCCAACGTCCTGACTTTC CASSQDQGAGANVLTF
. TRBJ2-3 . TRBV27 TGTGCCAGCAGTTTACAAGATCCCAATACAGATACGCAGTATTTT CASSLQDPNTDTQYF